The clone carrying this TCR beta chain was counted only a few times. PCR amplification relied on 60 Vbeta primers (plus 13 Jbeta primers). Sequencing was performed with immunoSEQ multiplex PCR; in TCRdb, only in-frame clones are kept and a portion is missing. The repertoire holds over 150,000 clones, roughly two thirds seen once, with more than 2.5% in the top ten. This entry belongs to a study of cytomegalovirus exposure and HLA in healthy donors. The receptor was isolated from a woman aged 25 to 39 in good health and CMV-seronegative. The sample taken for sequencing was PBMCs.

This chain's CDR3 is CASSLEGGEETQYF. DNA of the CDR3: TGCGCCAGCAGCTTAGAAGGGGGGGAGGAGACCCAGTACTTC. V gene TRBV5-1 combines with J gene TRBJ2-5, with D maybe TRBD2 (7 bases). The CDR3 covers 14 residues. Trimming removed 2 bases at V and 5 bases at J, with 13 bases between. Germline V CDR1 and CDR2: SGHRS, YFSETQ.